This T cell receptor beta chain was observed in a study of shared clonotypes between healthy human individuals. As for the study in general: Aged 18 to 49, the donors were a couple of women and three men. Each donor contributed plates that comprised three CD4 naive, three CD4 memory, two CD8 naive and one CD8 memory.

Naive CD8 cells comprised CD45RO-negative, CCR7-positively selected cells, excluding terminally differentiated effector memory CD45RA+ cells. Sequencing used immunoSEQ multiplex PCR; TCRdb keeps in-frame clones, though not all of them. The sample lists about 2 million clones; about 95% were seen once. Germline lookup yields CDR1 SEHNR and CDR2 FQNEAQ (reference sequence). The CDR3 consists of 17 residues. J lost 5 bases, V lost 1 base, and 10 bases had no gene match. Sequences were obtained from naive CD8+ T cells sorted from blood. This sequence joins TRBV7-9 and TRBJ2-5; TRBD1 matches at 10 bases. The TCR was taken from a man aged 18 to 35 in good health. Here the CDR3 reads CASSLVPGTGDRETQYF. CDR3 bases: TGTGCCAGCAGCTTAGTTCCTGGGACAGGGGATCGGGAGACCCAGTACTTC.